This T cell receptor beta chain was captured in a study of control samples from healthy donors and cancer patients (dated by TCRdb to 2019 to 2021). The library was obtained by the immunoSEQ multiplex PCR assay. In TCRdb, the immuneACCESS table is reduced to in-frame sequences with V and J assigned. These tables do not hold every clone; where another copy was compared, an unresolved V gene accounts for under half, and the others remain unexplained. For this sample the table gives about 98,000 clones, of which roughly four fifths were detected only once. Together, the top ten hold 2% to 2.5% of the sample. From a lookup of the germline V gene, CDR1 and CDR2 are MNHEY and SVGAGI. Trimming at the junction amounts to 0 bases on V and 2 bases on J, and the germline ends lie 10 bases apart. From the cysteine through the phenylalanine, the CDR3 covers 15 amino acids. Only the CDR3 region is kept as DNA, spanning 45 bases read in frame from base 1.

As for this clone: Its antigen is not yet known. Qualities for individual bases were not recorded, and no much larger clone is one base off.

The sequence was collected from a man aged 55 to 70 in good health. This chain is built from TRBV6-5 and TRBJ1-2; the D segment could be TRBD1, given 6 matching bases. Sample: blood. Read as DNA, the sequence is TGTGCCAGCAGTTACTCCCGGGACACCAACTATGGCTACACCTTC. This gives the protein CASSYSRDTNYGYTF.